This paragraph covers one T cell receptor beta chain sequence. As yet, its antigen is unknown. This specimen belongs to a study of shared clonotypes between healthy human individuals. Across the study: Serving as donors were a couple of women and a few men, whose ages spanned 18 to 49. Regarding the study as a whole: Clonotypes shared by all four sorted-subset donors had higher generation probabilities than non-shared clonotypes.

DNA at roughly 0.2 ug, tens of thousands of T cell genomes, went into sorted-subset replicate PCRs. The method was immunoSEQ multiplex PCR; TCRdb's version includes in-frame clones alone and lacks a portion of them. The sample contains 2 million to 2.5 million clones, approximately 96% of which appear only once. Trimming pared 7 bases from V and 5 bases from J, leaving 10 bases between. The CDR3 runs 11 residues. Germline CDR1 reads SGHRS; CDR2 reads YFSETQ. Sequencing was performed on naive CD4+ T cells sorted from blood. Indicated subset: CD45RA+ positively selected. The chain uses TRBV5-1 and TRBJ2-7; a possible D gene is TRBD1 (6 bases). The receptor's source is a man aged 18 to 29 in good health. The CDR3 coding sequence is TGCGCCAGCTCCAGGACAGACGAGCAGTACTTC. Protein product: CASSRTDEQYF.